The present T cell receptor (beta chain) was sequenced within a study of cytomegalovirus exposure and HLA in healthy donors. Worth noting for this clone: The antigen remains unidentified.

PCR was performed using 60 Vbeta and 13 Jbeta primers. Clones were sequenced by immunoSEQ multiplex PCR, and TCRdb holds only the in-frame ones, with some missing. Counted here are fewer than 85,000 clones, 78% occurring once; the ten biggest clones make up 5% to 7%. Broader study findings: Immune exposure data for these donors was limited to CMV serostatus. Overall, around 160 TCR beta chains were annotated as cytomegalovirus-associated.

The V and J ends lost 4 bases and 0 bases respectively, with 12 bases between them. CDR3 size: 14 residues. Germline CDR1 is SQVTM and CDR2 is ANQGSEA. The clonotype was recovered from a young man in good health and CMV-seropositive. This chain uses TRBV29-1 with TRBJ1-1; perhaps TRBD1 as D (5 bases). The sequencing sample was made of PBMCs. The CDR3 bases are TGCAGCGTTGGGCAGGGTGGCATGAACACTGAAGCTTTCTTT. Translating gives CSVGQGGMNTEAFF.